The present T cell receptor beta chain was sequenced within a study of blood T cell repertoires in COVID-19 (dated by TCRdb to 2018 to 2021). Notes on the research overall: The collaborator samples originated in the United States, Italy and Spain and spanned the acute and convalescent phases of COVID-19. The prospective study material was composed of cDNA or gDNA derived from T cells, B-cell-depleted T cells, or PBMCs. Subjects who had been exposed to COVID-19, were actively infected with it, or had recovered from it provided the deeply sampled blood TCRbeta repertoires that made up the dataset. The repertoires were made available in a free public database intended to serve as a resource for research on the immune response to SARS-CoV-2. The samples were drawn from the first 160 participants of the ongoing ImmuneRACE study and from some 1,300 subjects provided by 6 global collaborators. Sample metadata almost always included a de-identified subject ID, COVID-19 status, age in years and sex. HLA class I and class II types, where available, came from metadata supplied by the sample provider rather than from assay-based typing.

One collaborating source in Seattle enrolled patients while the patients were actively infected and followed the patients over time throughout the course of disease. Each collaborating institution followed its own protocols to collect whole blood in K2EDTA tubes. For TCRbeta analysis, collaborator samples were shipped as frozen whole blood, as isolated PBMCs, or as DNA extracted from either sample type. The immunoSEQ Assay, a bias-controlled multiplex PCR, was used to amplify TCRbeta CDR3 regions from genomic DNA. In the authors' own workflow: The number of nucleated cells in each sample was estimated from the amplification of reference gene primers within the assay. To quantify the absolute abundance of each unique TCRbeta CDR3 rearrangement, sequence reads were collapsed and filtered. For each sample, productive Simpson clonality was calculated as the square root of Simpson's diversity index over productive rearrangements. TCRdb stores this immuneACCESS table with in-frame sequences only. Part of the clones is absent; in the studies checked, under half of the shortfall reflects unresolved V genes, and no reason is known for the rest. From that table come the V and J calls and clone size; the DNA was used to work out D and trimming. The sample records approximately 330,000 clones, roughly 86% of which are singletons. Clones ranked in the top ten supply around 8.9% of the sample.

Broad study findings and their caveats: The quantity of clinical and demographic metadata differed by source and by participant and was supplied without curation.

A word on this clone: Its recognized antigen is unknown. Base quality data are lacking; no much larger clone is found one base away.

The germline V gene specifies SGHRS as CDR1 and YFSETQ as CDR2. V loses 3 bases, J loses 1 base, and the germline ends lie 13 bases apart. The CDR3 measures 16 amino acids from cysteine to phenylalanine. The only DNA kept is the CDR3, 48 bases in frame from the first base. The V and J genes are TRBV5-1 and TRBJ2-2; the best D guess is TRBD1, with 6 bases matching. Sequencing was performed on peripheral blood. This sequence was found in a man in his thirties or forties with COVID-19, enrolled during active disease. The CDR3 has the sequence CASSYDRQVNTGELFF. The bases are TGCGCCAGCAGCTATGATCGACAGGTGAACACCGGGGAGCTGTTTTTT.